This TCR beta chain was recorded in a study of CD8 T cells in ankylosing spondylitis. General study findings and limits: Within matched ankylosing spondylitis synovial fluid, disease-linked clones were reportedly significantly enriched.

This clonotype was observed a handful of times. Its antigen is still unknown. Trimming pared 2 bases from V and 2 bases from J, leaving 9 bases between. Germline CDR1 ENHRY, CDR2 SYGVKD. The CDR3 loop spans 14 amino acids. Preparation of TCR beta libraries was done by quantitative 5'-RACE with molecular barcodes. One entry per CDR3 protein results from TCRdb running MiXCR on the 5' RACE reads. The sample lists roughly 230,000 distinct CDR3 sequences, 15% to 20% seen once, with around 30% in the top ten. This sequence was found in a male donor with ankylosing spondylitis or in good health (not recorded which). The chain joins TRBV10-3 to TRBJ1-2; no firm D call. Specimen: blood, either unsorted or a sorted T cell fraction (not recorded which). Here the CDR3 reads CAISEVEKNYGYTF. In DNA, the CDR3 is TGTGCCATCAGTGAGGTGGAGAAAAACTATGGCTACACCTTC.